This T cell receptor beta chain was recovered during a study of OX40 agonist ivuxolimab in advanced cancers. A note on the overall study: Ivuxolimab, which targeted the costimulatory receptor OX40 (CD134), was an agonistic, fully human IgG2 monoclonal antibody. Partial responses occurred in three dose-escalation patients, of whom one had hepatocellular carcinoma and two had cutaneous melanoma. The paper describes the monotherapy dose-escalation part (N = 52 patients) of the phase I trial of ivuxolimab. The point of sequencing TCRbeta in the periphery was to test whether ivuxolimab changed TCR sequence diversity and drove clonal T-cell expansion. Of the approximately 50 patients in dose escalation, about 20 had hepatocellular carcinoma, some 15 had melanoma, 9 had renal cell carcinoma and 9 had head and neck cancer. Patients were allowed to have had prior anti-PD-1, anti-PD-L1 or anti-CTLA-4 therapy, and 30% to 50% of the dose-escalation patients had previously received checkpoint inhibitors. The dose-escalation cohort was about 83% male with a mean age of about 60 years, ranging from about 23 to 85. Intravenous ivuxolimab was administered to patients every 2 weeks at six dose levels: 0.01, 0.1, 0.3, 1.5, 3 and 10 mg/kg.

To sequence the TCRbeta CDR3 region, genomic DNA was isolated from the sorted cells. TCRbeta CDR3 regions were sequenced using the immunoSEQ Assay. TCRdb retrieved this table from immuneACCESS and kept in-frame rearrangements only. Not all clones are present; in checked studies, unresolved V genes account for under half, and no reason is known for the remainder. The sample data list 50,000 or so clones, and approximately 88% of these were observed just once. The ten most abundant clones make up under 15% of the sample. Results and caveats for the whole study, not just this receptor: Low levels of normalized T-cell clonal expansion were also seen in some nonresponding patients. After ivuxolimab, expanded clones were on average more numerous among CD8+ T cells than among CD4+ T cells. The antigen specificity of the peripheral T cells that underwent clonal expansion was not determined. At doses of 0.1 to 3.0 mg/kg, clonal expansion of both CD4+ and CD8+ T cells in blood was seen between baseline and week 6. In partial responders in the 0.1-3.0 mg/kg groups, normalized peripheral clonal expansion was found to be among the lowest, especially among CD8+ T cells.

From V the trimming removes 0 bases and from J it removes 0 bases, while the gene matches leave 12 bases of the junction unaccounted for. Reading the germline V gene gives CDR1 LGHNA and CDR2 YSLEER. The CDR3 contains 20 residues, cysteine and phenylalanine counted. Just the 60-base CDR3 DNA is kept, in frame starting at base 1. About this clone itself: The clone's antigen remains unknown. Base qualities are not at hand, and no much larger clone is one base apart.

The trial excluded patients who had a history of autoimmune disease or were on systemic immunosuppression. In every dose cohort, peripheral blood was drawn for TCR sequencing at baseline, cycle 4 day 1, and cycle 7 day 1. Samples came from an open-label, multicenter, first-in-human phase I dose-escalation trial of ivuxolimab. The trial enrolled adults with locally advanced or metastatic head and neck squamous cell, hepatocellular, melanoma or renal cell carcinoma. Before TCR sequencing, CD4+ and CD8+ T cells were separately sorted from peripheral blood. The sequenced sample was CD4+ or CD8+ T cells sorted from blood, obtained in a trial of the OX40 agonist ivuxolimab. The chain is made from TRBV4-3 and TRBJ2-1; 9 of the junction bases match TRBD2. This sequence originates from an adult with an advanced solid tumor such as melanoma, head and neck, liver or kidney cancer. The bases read TGCGCCAGCAGCCAAGACCCTAGGCGACTAGCGGAGAGCTCCTACAATGAGCAGTTCTTC. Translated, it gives CASSQDPRRLAESSYNEQFF.